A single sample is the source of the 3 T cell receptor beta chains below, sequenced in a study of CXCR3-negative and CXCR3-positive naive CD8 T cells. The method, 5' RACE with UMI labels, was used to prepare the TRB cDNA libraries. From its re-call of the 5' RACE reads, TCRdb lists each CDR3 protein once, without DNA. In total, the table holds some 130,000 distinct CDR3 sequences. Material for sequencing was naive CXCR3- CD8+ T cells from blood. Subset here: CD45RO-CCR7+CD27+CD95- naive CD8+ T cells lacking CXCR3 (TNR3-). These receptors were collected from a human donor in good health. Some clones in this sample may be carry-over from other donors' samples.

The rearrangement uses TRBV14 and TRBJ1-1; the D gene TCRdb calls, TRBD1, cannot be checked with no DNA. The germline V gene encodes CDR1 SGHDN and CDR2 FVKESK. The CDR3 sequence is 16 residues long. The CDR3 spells CASSQGRTGKNTEAFF.

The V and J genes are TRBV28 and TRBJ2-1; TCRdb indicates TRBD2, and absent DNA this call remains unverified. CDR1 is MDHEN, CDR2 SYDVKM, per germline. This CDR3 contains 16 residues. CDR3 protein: CASSPPRGGSLNEQFF.

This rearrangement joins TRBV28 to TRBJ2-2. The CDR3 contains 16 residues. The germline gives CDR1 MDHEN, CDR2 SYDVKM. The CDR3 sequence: CASSWLTGANTGELFF.